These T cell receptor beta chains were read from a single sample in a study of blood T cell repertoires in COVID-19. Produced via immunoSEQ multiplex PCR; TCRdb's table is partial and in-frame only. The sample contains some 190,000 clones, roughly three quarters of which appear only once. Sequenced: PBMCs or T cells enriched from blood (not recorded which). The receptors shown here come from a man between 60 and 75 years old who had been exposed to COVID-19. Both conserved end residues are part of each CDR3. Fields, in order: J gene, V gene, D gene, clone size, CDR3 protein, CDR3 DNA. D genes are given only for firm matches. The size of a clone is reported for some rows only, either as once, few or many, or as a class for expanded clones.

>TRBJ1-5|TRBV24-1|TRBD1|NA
CATSDYTGVGNQPQHF
TGTGCCACCAGTGATTACACAGGGGTTGGCAATCAGCCCCAGCATTTT
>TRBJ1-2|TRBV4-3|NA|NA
CASSQGYRDGYTF
TGCGCCAGCAGCCAAGGTTACAGGGATGGCTACACCTTC
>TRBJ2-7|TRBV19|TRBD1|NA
CASSPGQVYEQYF
TGTGCCAGTAGTCCTGGACAGGTGTACGAGCAGTACTTC
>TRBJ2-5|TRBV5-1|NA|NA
CASSLPTAVGETQYF
TGCGCCAGCAGCTTACCGACAGCCGTAGGGGAGACCCAGTACTTC
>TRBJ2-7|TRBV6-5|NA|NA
CASGDSRWEQYF
TGTGCCAGCGGCGACAGCCGTTGGGAGCAGTACTTC
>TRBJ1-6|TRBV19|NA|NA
CASSRGASYNSPLHF
TGTGCCAGTAGTCGGGGGGCTTCCTATAATTCACCCCTCCACTTT
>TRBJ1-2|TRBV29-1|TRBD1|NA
CSTPQGAGGAGSYGYTF
TGCAGCACCCCTCAGGGGGCAGGGGGCGCTGGGTCCTATGGCTACACCTTC
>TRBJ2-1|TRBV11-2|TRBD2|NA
CASSLDPASGTNEQFF
TGTGCCAGCAGCTTAGATCCGGCTAGCGGGACGAATGAGCAGTTCTTC
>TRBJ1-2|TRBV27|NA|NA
CASSSTANYGYTF
TGTGCCAGCAGTTCGACAGCTAACTATGGCTACACCTTC
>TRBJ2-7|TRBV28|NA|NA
CALGGIYEQYF
TGTGCCCTTGGGGGGATCTACGAGCAGTACTTC
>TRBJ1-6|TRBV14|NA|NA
CASSRRDYNSPLHF
TGTGCCAGCAGTCGACGGGACTATAATTCACCCCTCCACTTT
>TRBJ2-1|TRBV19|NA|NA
CASSIGRDSYNEQFF
TGTGCCAGTAGTATAGGGCGGGACTCCTACAATGAGCAGTTCTTC
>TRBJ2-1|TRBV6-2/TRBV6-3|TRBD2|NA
CASSLAGVGYNEQFF
TGTGCCAGCAGTCTAGCGGGAGTTGGCTACAATGAGCAGTTCTTC
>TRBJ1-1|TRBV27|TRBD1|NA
CASSFYRGTEAFF
TGTGCCAGCAGTTTCTACAGGGGTACTGAAGCTTTCTTT
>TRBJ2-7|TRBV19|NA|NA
CASSIGRGSNEQYF
TGTGCCAGTAGTATCGGCAGGGGCTCCAACGAGCAGTACTTC
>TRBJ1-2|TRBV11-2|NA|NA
CWASNYGYTF
TGTTGGGCATCTAACTATGGCTACACCTTC
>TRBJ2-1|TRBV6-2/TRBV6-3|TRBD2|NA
CASSYDPTVQGLAGVGEQFF
TGTGCCAGCAGTTACGACCCAACGGTTCAGGGACTAGCGGGAGTAGGGGAGCAGTTCTTC
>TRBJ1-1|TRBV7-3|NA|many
CASSPHDSLNTEAFF
TGTGCCAGCAGCCCCCATGACAGCCTGAACACTGAAGCTTTCTTT
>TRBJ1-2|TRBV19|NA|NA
CASSIGGQTGGYTF
TGTGCCAGTAGTATAGGTGGACAGACGGGAGGCTACACCTTC
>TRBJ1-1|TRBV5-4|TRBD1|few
CASSLGGPTGQNTEAFF
TGTGCCAGCAGCTTGGGGGGGCCGACAGGGCAGAACACTGAAGCTTTCTTT
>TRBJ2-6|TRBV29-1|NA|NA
CSASGSAVFGANVLTF
TGCAGCGCCTCCGGGTCCGCAGTTTTCGGGGCCAACGTCCTGACTTTC
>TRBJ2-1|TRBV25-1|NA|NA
CASREGAGPNEQFF
TGTGCCAGCAGGGAGGGGGCAGGGCCCAATGAGCAGTTCTTC
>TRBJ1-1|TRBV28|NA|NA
CASSLRGGTEAFF
TGTGCCAGCAGTTTGAGAGGGGGCACTGAAGCTTTCTTT
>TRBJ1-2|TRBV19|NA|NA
CASSLPQGSTSNYGYTF
TGTGCCAGTAGCCTTCCACAGGGCAGCACTTCTAACTATGGCTACACCTTC
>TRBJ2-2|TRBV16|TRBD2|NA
CASSPGLAGGPNTGELFF
TGTGCCAGCAGCCCCGGACTAGCGGGAGGGCCGAACACCGGGGAGCTGTTTTTT
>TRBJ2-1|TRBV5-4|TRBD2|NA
CASREGLAGDNEQFF
TGTGCCAGCCGCGAAGGACTAGCGGGAGACAATGAGCAGTTCTTC
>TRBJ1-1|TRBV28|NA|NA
CASRLTGNTEAFF
TGTGCCAGCAGGTTAACTGGGAACACTGAAGCTTTCTTT
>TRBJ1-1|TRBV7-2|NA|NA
CASSLSQQGHEAFF
TGTGCCAGCAGCTTAAGTCAACAGGGCCATGAAGCTTTCTTT
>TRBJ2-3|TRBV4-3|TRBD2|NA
CASSQDRLAGARGTDTQYF
TGCGCCAGCAGCCAAGATCGGCTAGCGGGTGCCCGTGGCACAGATACGCAGTATTTT
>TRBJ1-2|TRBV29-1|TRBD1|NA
CSVMTGGDYGYTF
TGCAGCGTTATGACAGGGGGCGACTATGGCTACACCTTC
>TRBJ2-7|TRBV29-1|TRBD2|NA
CSAGTTHTGEQYF
TGCAGCGCCGGGACTACACATACGGGCGAGCAGTACTTC
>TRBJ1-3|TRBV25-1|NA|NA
CASSEVAGFSGNTIYF
TGTGCCAGCAGTGAAGTTGCAGGCTTCTCTGGAAACACCATATATTTT
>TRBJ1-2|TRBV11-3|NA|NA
CASSLGSGWDGYTF
TGTGCCAGCAGCTTAGGGTCAGGATGGGATGGCTACACCTTC
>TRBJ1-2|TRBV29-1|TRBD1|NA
CSVEEGGQHRYTF
TGCAGCGTTGAAGAGGGGGGACAGCACCGCTACACCTTC
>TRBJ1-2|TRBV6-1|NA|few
CASSEEGGYGYTF
TGTGCCAGCAGTGAGGAGGGTGGCTATGGCTACACCTTC
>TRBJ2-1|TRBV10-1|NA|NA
CASSGGGGNEQFF
TGCGCCAGCAGCGGGGGAGGGGGCAATGAGCAGTTCTTC
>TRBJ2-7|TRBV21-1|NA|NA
CASSKVLADIYEQYF
TGTGCCAGCAGCAAAGTGCTAGCGGATATCTACGAGCAGTACTTC
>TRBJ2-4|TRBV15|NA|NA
CATSTTSHDRAKNIQYF
TGTGCCACCAGCACCACAAGTCACGACAGAGCCAAAAACATTCAGTACTTC
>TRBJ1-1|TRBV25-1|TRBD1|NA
CASSEFGDRGPVF
TGTGCCAGCAGTGAATTTGGGGACAGGGGGCCCGTCTTT
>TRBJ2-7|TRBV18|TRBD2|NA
CASSRLAGVYEQYF
TGTGCCAGCTCACGTCTAGCGGGAGTCTACGAGCAGTACTTC